These 28 T cell receptor beta chains came from one sample sequenced in a study of CD8 T cells in Susac syndrome. The RNA, 0.5 to 1 ug, was put through reverse transcription using random hexamers. Using its own MiXCR run on the immunoSEQ multiplex PCR reads, TCRdb lists one record per CDR3 protein. The table shows roughly 190,000 distinct CDR3 sequences, with about 91% occurring only once. Sample: CD4+ T cells from PBMCs. The receptors derive from a human donor with Susac syndrome.

The V gene is TRBV12-3 or TRBV12-4, the J gene TRBJ2-3; D unclear. Trimming shortened V by 3 bases and J by 2 bases, and 15 bases separated the two germline ends. The CDR3 has 16 amino acids. The CDR3 spells CASSFNSEEITDTQYF. In DNA, the CDR3 is TGTGCCAGCAGTTTTAACAGTGAGGAAATCACAGATACGCAGTATTTT.

The genes are TRBV5-6 and TRBJ1-2; TRBD1 might be the D (5 bases). Trimming took 4 bases from V and 1 from J, leaving 11 bases between them. This CDR3 comprises 14 residues. In germline, CDR1 is SGHDT, CDR2 YYEEEE. CDR3 amino acids: CASSEAGNNYGYTF. The CDR3 nucleotides read TGTGCCAGCAGCGAGGCAGGGAATAACTATGGCTACACCTTC.

V is TRBV27 and J is TRBJ2-5, with TRBD1 matching 8 bases. Germline CDR1 is MNHEY and CDR2 is SMNVEV (reference sequence). With 4 bases clipped from V and 3 bases from J, the junction kept 10 bases outside the gene matches. The CDR3 contains 16 residues. The CDR3: CASSYKTGDIEETQYF. The DNA for the CDR3 is TGTGCCAGCAGTTATAAGACAGGGGACATCGAAGAGACCCAGTACTTC.

The V gene is TRBV20-1, the J gene TRBJ2-2; D perhaps matches TRBD1 (5 bases). The V end lost 3 bases, the J end lost 5 bases, and 19 bases lay between the germline ends. The CDR3 sequence is 16 residues long. CDR1 and CDR2 (germline): DFQATT, SNEGSKA (reference sequence). The CDR3 sequence: CSASGWGRVSTGELFF. CDR3 nucleotide sequence: TGCAGTGCTAGTGGTTGGGGCAGGGTCTCTACCGGGGAGCTGTTTTTT.

This clonotype occurred a few times. CDR3 sequence reads: CASSVDGIYEQYF. The CDR3 DNA sequence: TGTGCCAGCAGCGTAGACGGGATCTACGAGCAGTACTTC. The V call is TRBV9, the J call TRBJ2-7; D is possibly TRBD2 (5 bases). The length of the CDR3 is 13 residues. Germline V gene data show CDR1 as SGDLS and CDR2 as YYNGEE. The V gene lost 0 bases and the J gene lost 3 bases, with 7 bases spanning the gap.

The rearrangement joins TRBV7-8 to TRBJ1-6, with a weak D call TRBD1 (5 bases). Per germline, CDR1 SGHVS and CDR2 FQNEAQ. The CDR3 contains 18 residues. Trimming left V 6 bases short and J 7 bases short, with 25 bases between. As DNA, the CDR3 is TGTGCCAGCAGTTCCCCCTTCCCCGCGCAGGGTGAAAATTCACCCCTCCACTTT. Translating it yields CASSSPFPAQGENSPLHF.

The gene calls are TRBV7-2 and TRBJ2-7; the D gene is possibly TRBD2 (6 bases). CDR3 length: 14 amino acids. Germline V lookup: CDR1 SGHTA, CDR2 FQGNSA. With 5 bases removed from V and 3 bases from J, the gap between germline ends came to 14 bases. CDR3 protein: CASSPGRGYYEQYF. DNA of the CDR3: TGTGCCAGCAGCCCAGGGCGGGGTTACTACGAGCAGTACTTC.

This chain uses TRBV9 with TRBJ2-1; 9 nucleotides align to TRBD2. CDR1 is SGDLS, CDR2 YYNGEE, per germline. The V and J ends lost 4 bases and 4 bases, in that order; junction bases with no gene match: 9. The CDR3 length is 16 residues. CDR3 nucleotides: TGTGCCAGCAGCCCCAGACTAGCGGCTAAATACAATGAGCAGTTCTTC. Its protein is CASSPRLAAKYNEQFF.

This clonotype was seen just once. The V and J genes are TRBV3-1 and TRBJ1-5, with no clear D. CDR3 length: 14 amino acids. Between the trimmed V and J ends, which lost 0 bases and 7 bases, there was a span of 10 bases. CDR1 and CDR2 from the germline V gene are LGHDT and YNNKEL (reference sequence). For the CDR3, the DNA is TGTGCCAGCAGCCAAGATCTTCGGGCGCAGCCCCAGCATTTT. Its translation is CASSQDLRAQPQHF.

The rearrangement uses TRBV10-3 and TRBJ2-5; the match to TRBD2 covers 7 bases. This CDR3 has 15 amino acids. The germline V gene has CDR1 ENHRY and CDR2 SYGVKD. The J segment lost 3 bases and the V segment lost 10 bases, leaving 14 bases of the junction unmatched. The chain's CDR3 is CATNGNPSGEETQYF. For the CDR3, the DNA is TGTGCCACCAACGGAAACCCTAGCGGAGAAGAGACCCAGTACTTC.

This clonotype was observed once. The chain couples TRBV4-2 to TRBJ2-6, with D unresolved. V was shortened by 0 bases and J by 4 bases, with 13 bases between the two germline ends. Germline assignment: CDR1 LGHNA and CDR2 YNFKEQ. The CDR3 spans 17 residues. The CDR3 loop reads CASSQEVVFSGANVLTF. The CDR3 region has the DNA TGTGCCAGCAGCCAAGAAGTTGTATTTTCCGGGGCCAACGTCCTGACTTTC.

There are a few counts of this clonotype. This sequence joins TRBV7-3 and TRBJ1-6; 10 bases fit TRBD1. This CDR3 has 15 residues. V was clipped by 3 bases and J by 9 bases; unmatched bases: 5. Germline V gene data show CDR1 as SGHTA and CDR2 as FQGTGA. In DNA form, the CDR3 reads TGTGCCAGCAGCTTCGAGGGACAGGGGAGTTCACCCCTCCACTTT. Its protein is CASSFEGQGSSPLHF.

CDR3 sequence (DNA): TGCGCCAGCAGCGGGGAGTTTGAAGCTTTCTTT. Translated: CASSGEFEAFF. V usage is TRBV5-1 and J usage is TRBJ1-1, with D uncertain. This CDR3 comprises 11 residues. V dropped 4 bases and J dropped 7 bases, with 8 bases sitting between them. CDR1 and CDR2 (germline): SGHRS, YFSETQ.

The chain recombines TRBV6-1 with TRBJ2-6; D gene uncertain. Between the trimmed V and J ends, which lost 7 bases and 1 base, there was a span of 5 bases. The CDR3 totals 13 residues. CDR1 and CDR2 (germline): MNHNS, SASEGT. The CDR3 nucleotides read TGTGCCAGCAACAAATCTGGGGCCAACGTCCTGACTTTC. Its translation: CASNKSGANVLTF.

This chain links TRBV27 with TRBJ2-3, with TRBD1 identical over 8 bases. CDR3 length equals 15 residues. Germline trimming cut 3 bases from V and 4 bases from J; bases unmatched to any gene: 6. Germline assignment: CDR1 MNHEY and CDR2 SMNVEV (reference sequence). The CDR3 loop reads CASSFQGATPDTQYF. In DNA, the CDR3 is TGTGCCAGCAGTTTCCAGGGGGCGACTCCAGATACGCAGTATTTT.

This sequence joins TRBV18 and TRBJ2-7; 10 nucleotides match TRBD2. CDR1 KGHSH and CDR2 LQKENI come from the germline V gene. The CDR3 is 15 amino acids. V gave up 1 base and J gave up 5 bases; unmatched junction bases: 5. CDR3 region: CASSPLSGRANEQYF. CDR3 DNA: TGTGCCAGCTCACCACTGAGCGGGAGGGCCAACGAGCAGTACTTC.

The chain links TRBV20-1 to TRBJ1-5; D might be TRBD1 (5 bases). V lost 6 bases to trimming and J lost 4 bases, with 13 bases between them. Per germline, CDR1 DFQATT and CDR2 SNEGSKA (reference sequence). This CDR3 is built from 13 residues. The CDR3 DNA sequence: TGCAGTGCGGGAGAACAGGTTAATCAGCCCCAGCATTTT. Its protein is CSAGEQVNQPQHF.

V and J are TRBV20-1 and TRBJ1-2, with TRBD1 as a possible D gene (6 bases). Germline lookup yields CDR1 DFQATT and CDR2 SNEGSKA (reference sequence). The CDR3 extends over 13 amino acids. V lost 1 base and J 6 bases, leaving 12 bases between the germline ends. The DNA for the CDR3 is TGCAGTGCTAGAGGTTCCGGGACAAATGGCTACACCTTC. Its translation: CSARGSGTNGYTF.

J is TRBJ2-7 and V is TRBV4-1; D not certain. The V and J ends lost 2 bases and 8 bases respectively, with 7 bases between them. Germline CDR1 MGHRA, CDR2 YSYEKL. This CDR3 spans 11 amino acids. The CDR3 bases are TGCGCCAGCAGCCAACTAGGCCAGCAGTACTTC. Its protein product is CASSQLGQQYF.

This chain links TRBV6-1 with TRBJ1-2; TRBD1 might be the D (5 bases). Germline V lookup: CDR1 MNHNS, CDR2 SASEGT. Trimming shortened V by 0 bases and J by 5 bases, and 13 bases separated the two germline ends. The CDR3 extends over 15 amino acids. The CDR3: CASSEAFYQGYGYTF. DNA for the CDR3: TGTGCCAGCAGTGAAGCGTTTTACCAGGGATATGGCTACACCTTC.

V gene TRBV5-1 combines with J gene TRBJ2-1; maybe TRBD1 (5 bases). The CDR3 has 15 residues. Trimming pared 5 bases from V and 7 bases from J, leaving 19 bases between. In germline, CDR1 is SGHRS, CDR2 YFSETQ. CDR3 sequence (DNA): TGCGCCAGCAGTCTCCAGGGCCTCATAGGGAATGAGCAGTTCTTC. Translated: CASSLQGLIGNEQFF.

This rearrangement joins TRBV20-1 to TRBJ1-1; 10 bases fit TRBD1. The CDR3 loop spans 18 amino acids. Germline lookup yields CDR1 DFQATT and CDR2 SNEGSKA (reference sequence). V lost 1 base, J lost 5 bases, and 16 bases stayed unmatched. CDR3: CSARAEDRGSLLRTEAFF. As DNA, the CDR3 is TGCAGTGCTAGAGCCGAGGACAGGGGGTCCTTACTAAGAACTGAAGCTTTCTTT.

This chain connects TRBV9 to TRBJ2-1, with D hard to call. The V end was cut by 4 bases, the J end by 3 bases, with 17 bases between. The germline V gene has CDR1 SGDLS and CDR2 YYNGEE. There are 16 residues in the CDR3. CDR3 sequence (DNA): TGTGCCAGCAGCTCACAGACCCTCCCAAACTACAATGAGCAGTTCTTC. Protein product: CASSSQTLPNYNEQFF.

The chain recombines TRBV20-1 with TRBJ1-6, with D perhaps matching TRBD1 (5 bases). Trimming took 0 bases from V and 4 from J, leaving 13 bases between them. Germline values: CDR1 DFQATT, CDR2 SNEGSKA (reference sequence). The CDR3 has 16 residues. The CDR3 reads CSARDVAGHYNSPLHF. CDR3 bases: TGCAGTGCTAGAGATGTGGCGGGGCATTATAATTCACCCCTCCACTTT.

V is TRBV5-1 and J is TRBJ2-2; either TRBD1 or TRBD2 may fit D (6 bases each). Per the germline V gene, CDR1 is SGHRS and CDR2 is YFSETQ. V lost 0 bases, J lost 7 bases, and 16 bases lay in between. CDR3 length equals 16 residues. DNA of the CDR3: TGCGCCAGCAGCTTGGTAACCGGGGGCAGCCACGGGGAGCTGTTTTTT. Encoded protein: CASSLVTGGSHGELFF.

The chain joins TRBV11-2 to TRBJ2-5, with D possibly TRBD1 on 6 matching bases. V was clipped by 0 bases and J by 5 bases, with 13 bases between them. Looked up from germline, CDR1 is SGHAT and CDR2 is FQNNGV. CDR3 size: 15 residues. The CDR3 reads CASSLDRGVGETQYF. The CDR3 DNA reads as TGTGCCAGCAGCTTAGACAGGGGCGTTGGGGAGACCCAGTACTTC.

The chain couples TRBV6-1 to TRBJ1-5; TRBD1 agrees at 7 bases. This CDR3 is built from 17 residues. Germline V gene lookup returns CDR1 MNHNS and CDR2 SASEGT. Losses at the gene ends were 7 bases for V and 13 bases for J; bases not matched to a gene: 25. CDR3 in amino acids: CASTLRLGQTFASVQHF. In DNA, the CDR3 is TGTGCCAGCACCTTACGGTTGGGACAGACCTTCGCCTCGGTGCAGCATTTT.

The V and J genes are TRBV3-1 and TRBJ1-4; no reliable D call. In germline, CDR1 is LGHDT, CDR2 YNNKEL (reference sequence). Trimming took 0 bases from V and 0 from J, leaving 5 bases between them. CDR3 size: 15 residues. CDR3 bases: TGTGCCAGCAGCCAAGATACTGCAACTAATGAAAAACTGTTTTTT. The encoded protein is CASSQDTATNEKLFF. Combining the CDR3 with reference TRBV3-1 and TRBJ1-4 gives the whole variable domain DTAVSQTPKYLVTQMGNDKSIKCEQNLGHDTMYWYKQDSKKFLKIMFSYNNKELIINETVPNRFSPKSPDKAHLNLHINSLELGDSAVYFCASSQDTATNEKLFFGSGTQLSVL.